This paragraph reports one T cell receptor (beta chain). The antigen remains unidentified. The data are from a study of cytomegalovirus exposure and HLA in healthy donors. With 60 Vbeta and 13 Jbeta primers, the PCR was carried out. Sequencing was performed with immunoSEQ multiplex PCR; in TCRdb, only in-frame clones are kept and a portion is missing. The table lists some 69,000 clones, approximately 70% of them singletons, with 11% to 15% in the top ten. The CDR3 is 16 residues long. Study-level points and caveats: Relative to equally common others, HLA-associated TCR beta chains showed greater clonal expansion in a later analysis.

The specimen sequenced was PBMCs. The source of this sequence is a male donor in good health and CMV-seropositive. V and J are TRBV21-1 and TRBJ1-5; the table assigns TRBD1, which was not confirmed against the DNA. TRBV21-1 is recorded as a pseudogene. This CDR3 is CASSKERDREGQPQHF. CDR3 DNA: TGTGCCAGCAGCAAAGAAAGGGACAGGGAAGGGCAGCCCCAGCATTTT.